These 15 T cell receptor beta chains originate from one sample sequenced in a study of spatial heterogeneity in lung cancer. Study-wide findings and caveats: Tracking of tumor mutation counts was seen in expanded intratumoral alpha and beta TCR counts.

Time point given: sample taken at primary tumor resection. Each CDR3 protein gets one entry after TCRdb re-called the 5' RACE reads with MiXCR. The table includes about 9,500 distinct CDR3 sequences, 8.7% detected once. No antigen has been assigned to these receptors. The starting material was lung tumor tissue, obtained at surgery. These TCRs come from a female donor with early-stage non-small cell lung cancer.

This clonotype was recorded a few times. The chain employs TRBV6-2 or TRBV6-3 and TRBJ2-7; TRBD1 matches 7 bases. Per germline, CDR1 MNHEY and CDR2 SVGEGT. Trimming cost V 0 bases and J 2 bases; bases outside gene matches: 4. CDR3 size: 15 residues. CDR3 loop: CASSYSNRGAYEQYF. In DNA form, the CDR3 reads TGTGCCAGCAGTTACTCGAACAGGGGCGCCTACGAGCAGTACTTC.

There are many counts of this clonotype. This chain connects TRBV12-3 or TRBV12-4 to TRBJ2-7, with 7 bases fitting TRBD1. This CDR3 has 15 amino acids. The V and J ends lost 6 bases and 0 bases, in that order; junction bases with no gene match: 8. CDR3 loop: CASSSRDSVSYEQYF. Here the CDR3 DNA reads TGTGCCAGCAGCTCCCGGGACAGTGTCTCCTACGAGCAGTACTTC.

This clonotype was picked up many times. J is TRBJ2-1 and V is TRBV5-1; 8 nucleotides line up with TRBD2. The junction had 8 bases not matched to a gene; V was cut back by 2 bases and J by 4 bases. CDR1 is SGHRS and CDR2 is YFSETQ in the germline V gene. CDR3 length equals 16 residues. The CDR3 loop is CASSFSGTSEYNEQFF. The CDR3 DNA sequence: TGCGCCAGCAGCTTTAGCGGGACCTCTGAATACAATGAGCAGTTCTTC.

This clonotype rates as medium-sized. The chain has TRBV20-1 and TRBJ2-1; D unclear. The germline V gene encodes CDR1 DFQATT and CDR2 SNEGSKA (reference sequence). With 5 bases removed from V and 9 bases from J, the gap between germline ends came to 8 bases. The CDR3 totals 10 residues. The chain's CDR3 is CSAGRPEQFF. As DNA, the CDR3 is TGCAGTGCTGGCAGGCCTGAGCAGTTCTTC.

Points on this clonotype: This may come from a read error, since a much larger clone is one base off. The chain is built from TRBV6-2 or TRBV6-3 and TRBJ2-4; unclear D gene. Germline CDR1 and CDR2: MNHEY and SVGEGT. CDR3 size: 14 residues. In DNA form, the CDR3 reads TGTGCCAACAGTTACCCCGCGGCCAAAAACATTCAGTACTTC. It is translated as CANSYPAAKNIQYF.

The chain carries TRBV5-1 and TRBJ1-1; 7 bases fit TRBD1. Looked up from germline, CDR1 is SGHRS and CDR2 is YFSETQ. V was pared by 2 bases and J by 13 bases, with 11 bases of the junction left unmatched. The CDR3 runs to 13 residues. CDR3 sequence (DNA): TGCGCCAGCAGCTTTTTGACAGGGAGAGTGGGTTTCTTT. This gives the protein CASSFLTGRVGFF.

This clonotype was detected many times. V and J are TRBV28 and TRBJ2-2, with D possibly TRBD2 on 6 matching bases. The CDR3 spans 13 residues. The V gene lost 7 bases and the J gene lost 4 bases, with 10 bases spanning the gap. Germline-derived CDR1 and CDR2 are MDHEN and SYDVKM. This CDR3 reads CASTLGGTGELFF. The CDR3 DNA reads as TGTGCCAGCACCCTGGGGGGCACCGGGGAGCTGTTTTTT.

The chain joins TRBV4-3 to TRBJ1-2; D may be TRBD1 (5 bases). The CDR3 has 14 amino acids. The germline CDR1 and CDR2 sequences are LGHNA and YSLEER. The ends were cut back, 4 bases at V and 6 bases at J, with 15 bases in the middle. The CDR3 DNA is TGCGCCAGCAGCCCCTCGACGGGAGGGGATGGCTACACCTTC. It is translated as CASSPSTGGDGYTF.

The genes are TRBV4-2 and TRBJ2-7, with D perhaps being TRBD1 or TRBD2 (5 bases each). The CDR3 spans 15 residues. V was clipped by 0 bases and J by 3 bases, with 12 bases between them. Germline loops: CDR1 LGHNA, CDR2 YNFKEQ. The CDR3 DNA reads TGTGCCAGCAGCCAAGATCGAGGGGCTAGCTACGAGCAGTACTTC. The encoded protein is CASSQDRGASYEQYF.

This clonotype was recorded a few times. In DNA form, the CDR3 reads TGCAGCGTTGAAGAGGAGACAGAGACCTATGGCTACACCTTC. Translating it yields CSVEEETETYGYTF. The chain recombines TRBV29-1 with TRBJ1-2; tentative D call: TRBD1 (5 bases). Looked up from germline, CDR1 is SQVTM and CDR2 is ANQGSEA. Trimming stripped 0 bases from V and 4 bases from J, with 12 bases between. The CDR3 spans 14 residues.

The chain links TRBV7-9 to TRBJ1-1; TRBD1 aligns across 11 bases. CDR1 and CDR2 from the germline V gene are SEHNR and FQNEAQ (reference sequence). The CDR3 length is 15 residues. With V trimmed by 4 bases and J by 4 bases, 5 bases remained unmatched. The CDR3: CASSSQGTGGTEAFF. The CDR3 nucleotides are TGTGCCAGCAGCTCCCAGGGGACAGGGGGCACTGAAGCTTTCTTT.

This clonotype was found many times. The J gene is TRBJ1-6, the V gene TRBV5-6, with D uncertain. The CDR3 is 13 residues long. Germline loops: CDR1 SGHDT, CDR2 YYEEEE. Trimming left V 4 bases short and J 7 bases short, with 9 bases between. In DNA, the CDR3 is TGTGCCAGCAGCCCGCGGTGGAATTCACCCCTCCACTTT. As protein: CASSPRWNSPLHF.

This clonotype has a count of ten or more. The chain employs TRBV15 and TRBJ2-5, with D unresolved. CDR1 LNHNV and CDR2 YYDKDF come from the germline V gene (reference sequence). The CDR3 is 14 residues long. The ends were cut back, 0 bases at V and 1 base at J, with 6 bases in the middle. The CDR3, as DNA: TGTGCCACCAGCAGAGATAACAGCCAAGAGACCCAGTACTTC. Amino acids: CATSRDNSQETQYF.

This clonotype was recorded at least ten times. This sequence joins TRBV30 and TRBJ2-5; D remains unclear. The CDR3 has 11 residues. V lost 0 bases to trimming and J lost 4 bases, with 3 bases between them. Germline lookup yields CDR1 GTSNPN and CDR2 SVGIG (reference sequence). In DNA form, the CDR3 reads TGTGCCTGGAGTGTAGTAGAGACCCAGTACTTC. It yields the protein CAWSVVETQYF.

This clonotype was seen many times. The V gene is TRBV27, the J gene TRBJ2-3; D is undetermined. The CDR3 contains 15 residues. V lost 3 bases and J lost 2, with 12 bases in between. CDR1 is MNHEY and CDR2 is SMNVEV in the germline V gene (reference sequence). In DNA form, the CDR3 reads TGTGCCAGCAGTTTGGCGGACCAATTCACAGATACGCAGTATTTT. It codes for CASSLADQFTDTQYF.